This TCR beta chain emerged from a study of blood T cells in healthy people across ages. Regarding the study as a whole: Per million T cells, the diversity of TCR beta decreased roughly linearly as age advanced.

Together with a sample-barcoded 5' primer, a J-beta primer mix was included in a second PCR lasting about 6 to 11 cycles. TCRdb used MiXCR to reprocess the 5' RACE reads, holding one entry per CDR3 protein. In the table there are nearly 800,000 distinct CDR3 sequences, just under 25% of which are singletons. To note about this clonotype: Antigen unknown.

The same sample was also studied in work on T cells of mothers and their children. This second study notes: Sequencing revealed no T cell clones that were persistent and microchimeric.

The TCR sequence derives from a boy between 10 and 17 years old in good health. What was sequenced was blood.

DNA of the CDR3: TGTGCCATCAAAGGAACGGGAGACTATGGCTACACCTTC. Protein sequence: CAIKGTGDYGYTF. This sequence joins TRBV10-3 and TRBJ1-2; D not resolved. Germline V CDR1 and CDR2: ENHRY, SYGVKD. Trimming stripped 7 bases from V and 3 bases from J, with 12 bases between. The CDR3 covers 13 residues.